This T cell receptor beta chain comes out of a study of T cell repertoires in cytomegalovirus infection. Looking at the study overall: Indicated by public TCR beta signatures were CMV infection and matching HLA type.

To note about this clonotype: Its specificity is unknown.

In TCRdb, the reads were re-called with MiXCR into one record per CDR3 protein. Altogether about 890,000 distinct CDR3 sequences are present, less than 35% being singletons, with the ten largest covering around 15%. Germline assignment: CDR1 SGHKS and CDR2 YYEKEE (reference sequence). Trimming removed 1 base at V and 2 bases at J, with 9 bases between. CDR3 length equals 14 residues. This receptor was obtained from a human donor in good health (CMV status not recorded). Some clones in this sample may be carry-over from other donors' samples. This chain connects TRBV5-5 to TRBJ2-5; D is ambiguous. Sequenced material: cultured CD8+ T cells from PBMCs, taken from culture after CMV antigen stimulation. CDR3 DNA: TGTGCCAGCAGCTTGAGGCCAGTTCAAGAGACCCAGTACTTC. It is translated as CASSLRPVQETQYF.